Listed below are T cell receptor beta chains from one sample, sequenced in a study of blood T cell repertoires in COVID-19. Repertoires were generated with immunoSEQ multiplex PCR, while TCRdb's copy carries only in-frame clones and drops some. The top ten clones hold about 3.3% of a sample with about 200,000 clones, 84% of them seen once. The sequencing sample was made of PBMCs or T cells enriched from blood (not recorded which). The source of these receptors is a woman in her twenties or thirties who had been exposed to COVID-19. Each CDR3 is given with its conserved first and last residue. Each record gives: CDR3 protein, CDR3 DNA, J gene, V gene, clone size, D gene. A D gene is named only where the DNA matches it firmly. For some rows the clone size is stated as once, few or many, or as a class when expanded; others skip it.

cdr3_aa: CAITPGGGVNSPLHF; cdr3_nt: TGTGCCATCACCCCAGGAGGGGGCGTTAATTCACCCCTCCACTTT; j_call: TRBJ1-6; v_call: TRBV10-3; clone_size: .; d_call: TRBD1
cdr3_aa: CSVSAGAGELFF; cdr3_nt: TGCAGCGTTTCGGCAGGGGCCGGGGAGCTGTTTTTT; j_call: TRBJ2-2; v_call: TRBV29-1; clone_size: .; d_call: .
cdr3_aa: CSASRLAGTTDTQYF; cdr3_nt: TGCAGTGCTAGTCGGCTAGCGGGAACCACAGATACGCAGTATTTT; j_call: TRBJ2-3; v_call: TRBV20-1; clone_size: .; d_call: TRBD2
cdr3_aa: CASSLSGDSGNTIYF; cdr3_nt: TGTGCCAGCAGCTTATCAGGGGACTCTGGAAACACCATATATTTT; j_call: TRBJ1-3; v_call: TRBV7-2; clone_size: .; d_call: .
cdr3_aa: CSVIFETSGSSSYNEQFF; cdr3_nt: TGCAGCGTGATCTTTGAGACTAGCGGGTCGAGCTCCTACAATGAGCAGTTCTTC; j_call: TRBJ2-1; v_call: TRBV29-1; clone_size: .; d_call: TRBD2
cdr3_aa: CASSPGDSYEQYF; cdr3_nt: TGTGCCAGCAGTCCCGGGGACAGCTACGAGCAGTACTTC; j_call: TRBJ2-7; v_call: TRBV27; clone_size: .; d_call: TRBD1
cdr3_aa: CASSLQGSEQFF; cdr3_nt: TGTGCCAGCAGTTTACAAGGGAGTGAGCAGTTCTTC; j_call: TRBJ2-1; v_call: TRBV12-3/TRBV12-4; clone_size: .; d_call: .
cdr3_aa: CASTFQGADTQYF; cdr3_nt: TGTGCCAGTACCTTCCAGGGGGCAGATACGCAGTATTTT; j_call: TRBJ2-3; v_call: TRBV19; clone_size: .; d_call: TRBD1
cdr3_aa: CASSYQLAGAGEQFF; cdr3_nt: TGTGCCAGCAGTTACCAACTAGCCGGGGCGGGAGAGCAGTTCTTC; j_call: TRBJ2-1; v_call: TRBV6-2/TRBV6-3; clone_size: .; d_call: .
cdr3_aa: CASSTQGNYGYTF; cdr3_nt: TGTGCCAGCAGCACACAGGGCAACTATGGCTACACCTTC; j_call: TRBJ1-2; v_call: TRBV11-2; clone_size: .; d_call: .
cdr3_aa: CASSTGTGDGKLFF; cdr3_nt: TGTGCCAGCAGCACAGGGACAGGGGACGGAAAACTGTTTTTT; j_call: TRBJ1-4; v_call: TRBV7-6; clone_size: once; d_call: TRBD1
cdr3_aa: CASSGGLVVSMNTEAFF; cdr3_nt: TGTGCCAGTAGTGGCGGTTTGGTGGTATCCATGAACACTGAAGCTTTCTTT; j_call: TRBJ1-1; v_call: TRBV19; clone_size: .; d_call: .
cdr3_aa: CASSLSGAVNEKLFF; cdr3_nt: TGTGCCAGCAGCTTATCTGGGGCCGTTAATGAAAAACTGTTTTTT; j_call: TRBJ1-4; v_call: TRBV11-2; clone_size: .; d_call: .
cdr3_aa: CASSPLAGGRNEQFF; cdr3_nt: TGTGCCAGCAGTCCACTAGCGGGGGGTAGGAATGAGCAGTTCTTC; j_call: TRBJ2-1; v_call: TRBV6-2/TRBV6-3; clone_size: .; d_call: TRBD2
cdr3_aa: CASSPTGVEETQYF; cdr3_nt: TGTGCCAGCAGCCCAACGGGGGTTGAAGAGACCCAGTACTTC; j_call: TRBJ2-5; v_call: TRBV7-3; clone_size: .; d_call: .
cdr3_aa: CASRPDTREAFF; cdr3_nt: TGTGCCAGCAGGCCGGACACCCGCGAAGCTTTCTTT; j_call: TRBJ1-1; v_call: TRBV2; clone_size: few; d_call: .
cdr3_aa: CASTWGTGNTIYF; cdr3_nt: TGTGCCAGTACCTGGGGCACTGGAAACACCATATATTTT; j_call: TRBJ1-3; v_call: TRBV13; clone_size: .; d_call: .
cdr3_aa: CASSFGRDSGSPLHF; cdr3_nt: TGTGCCAGCAGCTTCGGCCGGGACTCGGGGTCACCCCTCCACTTT; j_call: TRBJ1-6; v_call: TRBV7-2; clone_size: few; d_call: .
cdr3_aa: CASSPLGSGGAWSYNEQFF; cdr3_nt: TGTGCCAGCTCACCCCTGGGGAGCGGGGGGGCCTGGTCCTACAATGAGCAGTTCTTC; j_call: TRBJ2-1; v_call: TRBV18; clone_size: .; d_call: TRBD2
cdr3_aa: CASSRGRLLSSYNEQFF; cdr3_nt: TGCGCCAGCAGCCGCGGGAGGTTGTTAAGCTCCTACAATGAGCAGTTCTTC; j_call: TRBJ2-1; v_call: TRBV4-1; clone_size: .; d_call: TRBD2
cdr3_aa: CASSHEQGARAGELFF; cdr3_nt: TGCGCCAGCAGCCATGAACAGGGGGCCCGTGCCGGGGAGCTGTTTTTT; j_call: TRBJ2-2; v_call: TRBV4-1; clone_size: .; d_call: TRBD1
cdr3_aa: CASSTLLTLGALETQYF; cdr3_nt: TGTGCCAGCAGCACACTTTTAACCTTGGGGGCGCTAGAGACCCAGTACTTC; j_call: TRBJ2-5; v_call: TRBV7-9; clone_size: .; d_call: .
cdr3_aa: CASSDRGLDTEAFF; cdr3_nt: TGTGCCAGCAGTGACAGGGGATTGGACACTGAAGCTTTCTTT; j_call: TRBJ1-1; v_call: TRBV6-1; clone_size: .; d_call: .
cdr3_aa: CAISETEYGYTF; cdr3_nt: TGTGCCATCAGTGAGACGGAGTATGGCTACACCTTC; j_call: TRBJ1-2; v_call: TRBV10-3; clone_size: once; d_call: .
cdr3_aa: CASSDTRRRPGANVLTF; cdr3_nt: TGTGCCAGCAGTGACACGAGGCGTAGGCCTGGGGCCAACGTCCTGACTTTC; j_call: TRBJ2-6; v_call: TRBV6-4; clone_size: .; d_call: .
cdr3_aa: CASSLWTGGYNEQFF; cdr3_nt: TGTGCCAGCAGCTTGTGGACAGGGGGCTACAATGAGCAGTTCTTC; j_call: TRBJ2-1; v_call: TRBV5-6; clone_size: .; d_call: TRBD1
cdr3_aa: CASSSTGGYGYTF; cdr3_nt: TGTGCCAGCAGTTCTACAGGGGGGTATGGCTACACCTTC; j_call: TRBJ1-2; v_call: TRBV2; clone_size: .; d_call: TRBD1
cdr3_aa: CATSRFNEGQETQYF; cdr3_nt: TGTGCCACCAGCAGATTCAACGAGGGCCAAGAGACCCAGTACTTC; j_call: TRBJ2-5; v_call: TRBV15; clone_size: .; d_call: .
cdr3_aa: CSASPTGTSGGLGRFF; cdr3_nt: TGCAGTGCTAGTCCAACCGGGACTAGCGGGGGGTTAGGTCGTTTCTTC; j_call: TRBJ2-1; v_call: TRBV20-1; clone_size: once; d_call: TRBD2
cdr3_aa: CAWSVRWDLRGGYTF; cdr3_nt: TGTGCCTGGAGTGTTCGGTGGGATCTCAGGGGTGGCTACACCTTC; j_call: TRBJ1-2; v_call: TRBV30; clone_size: .; d_call: .
cdr3_aa: CASSDTSGGETQYF; cdr3_nt: TGTGCCAGCAGTGACACTAGCGGGGGGGAGACCCAGTACTTC; j_call: TRBJ2-5; v_call: TRBV2; clone_size: .; d_call: TRBD2
cdr3_aa: CSVEPYGERNIQYF; cdr3_nt: TGCAGCGTTGAACCTTATGGGGAGCGGAACATTCAGTACTTC; j_call: TRBJ2-4; v_call: TRBV29-1; clone_size: .; d_call: .
cdr3_aa: CASSFGNPGSEKLFF; cdr3_nt: TGTGCCAGCAGCTTTGGAAACCCGGGGTCTGAAAAACTGTTTTTT; j_call: TRBJ1-4; v_call: TRBV11-2; clone_size: .; d_call: .
cdr3_aa: CASSVEYRGGTGELFF; cdr3_nt: TGTGCCAGCAGCGTAGAATACAGGGGCGGCACCGGGGAGCTGTTTTTT; j_call: TRBJ2-2; v_call: TRBV9; clone_size: medium-sized; d_call: TRBD1
cdr3_aa: CASSQDFRSGANVLTF; cdr3_nt: TGCGCCAGCAGCCAAGATTTCCGCTCTGGGGCCAACGTCCTGACTTTC; j_call: TRBJ2-6; v_call: TRBV4-3; clone_size: .; d_call: .
cdr3_aa: CASSVRGNQPQHF; cdr3_nt: TGTGCCAGCAGCGTAAGGGGGAACCAGCCCCAGCATTTT; j_call: TRBJ1-5; v_call: TRBV7-2; clone_size: .; d_call: .
cdr3_aa: CASSQDLAGGHNEQFF; cdr3_nt: TGTGCCAGCAGCCAGGACCTAGCGGGGGGACACAATGAGCAGTTCTTC; j_call: TRBJ2-1; v_call: TRBV3-1/TRBV3-2; clone_size: .; d_call: TRBD2
cdr3_aa: CSASPFRDRRQETQYF; cdr3_nt: TGCAGTGCTAGTCCATTCCGGGACAGGCGACAAGAGACCCAGTACTTC; j_call: TRBJ2-5; v_call: TRBV20-1; clone_size: .; d_call: TRBD1
cdr3_aa: CASTTPRGDYNEQFF; cdr3_nt: TGTGCCAGCACCACCCCCCGGGGGGATTACAATGAGCAGTTCTTC; j_call: TRBJ2-1; v_call: TRBV28; clone_size: .; d_call: TRBD2
cdr3_aa: CASSQEPGQANQPQHF; cdr3_nt: TGCGCCAGCAGCCAAGAACCGGGACAAGCCAATCAGCCCCAGCATTTT; j_call: TRBJ1-5; v_call: TRBV4-1; clone_size: .; d_call: .
cdr3_aa: CASSQEVQGTEAFF; cdr3_nt: TGTGCCAGCAGCCAAGAAGTACAGGGCACTGAAGCTTTCTTT; j_call: TRBJ1-1; v_call: TRBV4-2; clone_size: .; d_call: .
cdr3_aa: CASSVGAETQYF; cdr3_nt: TGTGCCAGCAGCGTAGGGGCAGAGACCCAGTACTTC; j_call: TRBJ2-5; v_call: TRBV9; clone_size: .; d_call: .
cdr3_aa: CASSAQGSGQYF; cdr3_nt: TGTGCCAGCAGCGCACAGGGTTCCGGGCAGTACTTC; j_call: TRBJ2-7; v_call: TRBV5-8; clone_size: once; d_call: .